This is a list of T cell receptor beta chains from one sample in a study of shared clonotypes between healthy human individuals. Measured with immunoSEQ multiplex PCR; TCRdb has only the in-frame clones, and not every one. The table has around 2.1 million clones, 85% to 95% seen once. The sample taken for sequencing was naive CD8+ T cells from PBMCs. The source of these receptors is a young man in good health. Some clones in this sample may be carry-over from other donors' samples. CDR3s include the opening cysteine and the closing phenylalanine or tryptophan. A D gene is named only where the DNA matches it firmly. Not every row has a clone size; where given, it reads once, few, many or a size class.

TRBJ1-1 TRBV7-3 NA NA CASSFKGGTEAFF TGTGCCAGCAGCTTTAAGGGCGGCACTGAAGCTTTCTTT
TRBJ2-7 TRBV19 NA TRBD2 CASSMASGSYEQYF TGTGCCAGTAGTATGGCTAGCGGGAGCTACGAGCAGTACTTC
TRBJ1-1 TRBV27 few NA CAREVLNTEAFF TGTGCCAGGGAGGTTTTGAACACTGAAGCTTTCTTT
TRBJ1-2 TRBV29-1 NA NA CSVNTEGYIF TGCAGCGTAAACACAGAGGGCTACATCTTC
TRBJ2-1 TRBV27 NA NA CASFQGVPSLHNEQFF TGTGCCAGCTTTCAGGGAGTACCTTCCTTGCACAATGAGCAGTTCTTC
TRBJ1-2 TRBV28 NA TRBD1 CASSPWTGGNYGYTF TGTGCCAGCAGTCCCTGGACAGGGGGGAACTATGGCTACACCTTC
TRBJ2-7 TRBV29-1 NA TRBD2 CSVNYSGGGEQYF TGCAGCGTAAACTATAGCGGGGGAGGCGAGCAGTACTTC
TRBJ2-7 TRBV27 few NA CASSWGGPYEQYF TGTGCCAGCAGTTGGGGGGGGCCGTACGAGCAGTACTTC
TRBJ1-2 TRBV28 NA NA CASSLFSRNYGYTF TGTGCCAGCAGTTTATTTAGCCGTAACTATGGCTACACCTTC
TRBJ2-3 TRBV29-1 NA NA CSGQGRPDTQYF TGCAGCGGACAAGGGAGGCCAGATACGCAGTATTTT
TRBJ2-5 TRBV28 NA TRBD2 CASSLGVRDYQRETQYF TGTGCCAGCAGTTTAGGAGTCAGGGACTACCAAAGGGAGACCCAGTACTTC
TRBJ1-5 TRBV10-3 NA NA CAISKNNYRDRVNQPQHF TGTGCCATCAGTAAAAATAACTACCGGGACCGGGTTAATCAGCCCCAGCATTTT